This T cell receptor beta chain is from a study of blood T cells in healthy people across ages. Germline V lookup: CDR1 LGHNA, CDR2 YNFKEQ. This CDR3 region has 15 residues. Losses at the gene ends were 4 bases for V and 2 bases for J; bases not matched to a gene: 6. Next came a second PCR, run for about 7 to 12 cycles, which used a sample-barcoded 5' primer along with a J-beta primer mix. A 12-random-nucleotide template-switch adaptor tagged each cDNA molecule. TCRdb fed the 5' RACE reads into MiXCR, producing one record per CDR3 protein. Of 1.5 million or so distinct CDR3 sequences listed, approximately 39% are singletons. Note on this clonotype: Its antigen remains unidentified.

General study results and limits: No conclusive comparison of naive versus antigen-experienced cells was possible with unsorted PBMCs. Percentage of naive T cells showed a strong correlation with TCR beta diversity.

The material sequenced was blood. This sequence originates from a woman aged 18-29 years in good health. The chain couples TRBV4-2 to TRBJ1-1; 8 bases map to TRBD1. The CDR3 DNA sequence: TGTGCCAGCAGCCCCGGACAGGGCCCCAACACTGAAGCTTTCTTT. This translates into CASSPGQGPNTEAFF.